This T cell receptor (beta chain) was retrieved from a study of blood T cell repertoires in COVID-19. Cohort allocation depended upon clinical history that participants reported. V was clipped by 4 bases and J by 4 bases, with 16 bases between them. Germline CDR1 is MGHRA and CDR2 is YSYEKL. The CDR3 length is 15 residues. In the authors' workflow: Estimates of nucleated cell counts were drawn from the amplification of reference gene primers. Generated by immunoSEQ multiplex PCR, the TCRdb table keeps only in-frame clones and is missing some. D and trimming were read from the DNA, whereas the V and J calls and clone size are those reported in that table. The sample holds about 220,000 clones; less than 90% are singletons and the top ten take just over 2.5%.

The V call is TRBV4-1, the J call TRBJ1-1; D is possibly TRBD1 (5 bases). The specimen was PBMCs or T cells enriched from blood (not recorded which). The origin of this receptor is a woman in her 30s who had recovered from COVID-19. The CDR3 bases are TGCGCCAGCAGCCTTGGGCAGGGCGGGGGCACTGAAGCTTTCTTT. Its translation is CASSLGQGGGTEAFF.